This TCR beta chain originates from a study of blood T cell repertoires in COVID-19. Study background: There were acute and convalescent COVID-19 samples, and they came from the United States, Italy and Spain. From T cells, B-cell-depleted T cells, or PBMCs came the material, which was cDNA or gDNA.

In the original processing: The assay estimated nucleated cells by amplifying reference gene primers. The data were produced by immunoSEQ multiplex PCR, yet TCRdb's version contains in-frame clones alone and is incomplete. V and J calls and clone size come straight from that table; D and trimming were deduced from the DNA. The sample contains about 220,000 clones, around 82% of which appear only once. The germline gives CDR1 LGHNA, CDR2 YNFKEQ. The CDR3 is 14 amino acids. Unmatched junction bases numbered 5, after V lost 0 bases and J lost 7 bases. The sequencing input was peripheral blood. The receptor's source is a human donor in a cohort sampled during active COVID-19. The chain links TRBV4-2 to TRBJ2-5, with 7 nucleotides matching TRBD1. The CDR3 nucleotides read TGTGCCAGCAGCCAAGATCAGGGGGTGGGGACCCAGTACTTC. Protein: CASSQDQGVGTQYF.